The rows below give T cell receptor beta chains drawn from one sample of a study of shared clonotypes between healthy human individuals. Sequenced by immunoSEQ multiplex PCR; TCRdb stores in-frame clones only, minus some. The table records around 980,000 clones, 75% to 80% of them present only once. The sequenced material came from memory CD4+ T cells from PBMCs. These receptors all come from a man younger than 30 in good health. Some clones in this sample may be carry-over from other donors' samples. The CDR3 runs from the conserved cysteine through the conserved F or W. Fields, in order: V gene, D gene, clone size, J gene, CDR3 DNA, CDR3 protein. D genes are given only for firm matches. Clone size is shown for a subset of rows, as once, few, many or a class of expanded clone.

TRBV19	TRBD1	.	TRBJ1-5	TGTGCCAGCGATACAGGGGTGGATTTAGTTGGCAATCAGCCCCAGCATTTT	CASDTGVDLVGNQPQHF
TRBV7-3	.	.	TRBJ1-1	TGTGCCAGCAGCTTAGGACCACAGGGTGGATACACTGAAGCTTTCTTT	CASSLGPQGGYTEAFF
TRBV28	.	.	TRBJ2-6	TGTGCCAGCAGCGACTACGGGACTGGGGCCAACGTCCTGACTTTC	CASSDYGTGANVLTF
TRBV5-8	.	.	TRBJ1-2	TGTGCCAGCAGCTTGGCCTCGCAGGGTGTATCCTATGGCTACACCTTC	CASSLASQGVSYGYTF
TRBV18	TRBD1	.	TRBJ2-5	TGTGCCAGCTCACCGGGACAGAGTGGGGAGACCCAGTACTTC	CASSPGQSGETQYF
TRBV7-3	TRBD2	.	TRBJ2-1	TGTGCCAGCAGCTTACAAGGGACTAGCATGAATGAGCAGTTCTTC	CASSLQGTSMNEQFF
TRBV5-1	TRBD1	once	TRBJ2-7	TGCGCCAGCAGCTTCGGGACAGGGGTTGTCTACGAGCAGTACTTC	CASSFGTGVVYEQYF
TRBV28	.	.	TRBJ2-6	TGTGCCAGCAGAAGATCCTCTGGGGCCAACGTCCTGACTTTC	CASRRSSGANVLTF
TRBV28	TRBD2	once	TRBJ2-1	TGTGCCGGGGCGGTCGCGGGGGGTTGGGAGCAGTTCTTC	CAGAVAGGWEQFF
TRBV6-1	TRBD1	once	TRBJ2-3	TGTGCCAGCAGTGACCGAGGGGGCGGCCGCACAGATACGCAGTATTTT	CASSDRGGGRTDTQYF
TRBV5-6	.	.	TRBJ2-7	TGTGCCAGCAGCTTGGGTGGTCTCTACGAGCAGTACTTC	CASSLGGLYEQYF
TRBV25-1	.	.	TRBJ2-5	TGTGCCAGCAGTGAAATGGGGTGGGAGACCCAGTACTTC	CASSEMGWETQYF
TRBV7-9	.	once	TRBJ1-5	TGTGCCAGCAGTACCGGGCACGGAGCAGATAGCAATCAGCCCCAGCATTTT	CASSTGHGADSNQPQHF
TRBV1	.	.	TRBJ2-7	TGCACCAGCAGCCAAGATGGGGGGGCTAGCGGGAGTTGGTTCTACGAGCAGTACTTC	CTSSQDGGASGSWFYEQYF
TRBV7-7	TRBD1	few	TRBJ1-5	TGTGCCAGCAGCTTAAGTTGGGCCGGGACAGGGGGGGATCAGCCCCAGCATTTT	CASSLSWAGTGGDQPQHF
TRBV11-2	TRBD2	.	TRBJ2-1	TGTGCCAGCACCTCCCGCGGGAGAAACCACAATGAGCAGTTCTTC	CASTSRGRNHNEQFF
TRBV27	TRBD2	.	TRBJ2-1	TGTGCCAGCAGTCTCGGGACTAGCGGGAGTTGGTACAATGAGCAGTTCTTC	CASSLGTSGSWYNEQFF
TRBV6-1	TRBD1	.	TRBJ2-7	TGTGCCACTGGGACAGTGATCCACTTCTACGAGCAGTACTTC	CATGTVIHFYEQYF